This T cell receptor beta chain was sequenced in a study of a mutant IDH1 vaccine in newly diagnosed glioma. Study summary: Those enrolled had earlier been treated with radiotherapy, temozolomide, or both, mostly both.

Per germline, CDR1 LGHNA and CDR2 YNFKEQ. This CDR3 contains 17 residues. This clone was counted a single time. Its antigen is still unknown. A junction end diverges from the germline sequence, so it may reflect a read error. Profiling relied on immunoSEQ multiplex PCR, and the TCRdb table lists in-frame clones only, not all of them. Counted here are around 57,000 clones, less than 90% occurring once; the ten biggest clones make up over 3.5%. Time point described: week 35, safety follow-up. Vaccine doses each comprised 300 ug of mutant IDH1 20-mer peptide, with topical imiquimod. At weeks 1, 3, 5, 7, 11, 15, 19 and 23, patients received a vaccination, eight in all.

This TCR came from a young man with glioma. The specimen was PBMCs, collected from a glioma patient whose treatment included an IDH1 peptide vaccine. The rearrangement uses TRBV4-2 and TRBJ2-7, with D tentatively TRBD1 (5 bases). CDR3 sequence: CASSQESQGSYPYKQYF. The CDR3 nucleotides read TGTGCCAGCAGCCAAGAGTCTCAGGGCTCGTACCCCTACAAGCAGTACTTC.